The 21 T cell receptor beta chains presented below share a single source sample, sequenced in a study of blood T cell repertoires in COVID-19. Here immunoSEQ multiplex PCR was the method, and the copy in TCRdb shows in-frame clones only, minus some. The table has approximately 56,000 clones, approximately 80% seen once. Sequenced: peripheral blood. Receptors were obtained from a man between 65 and 80 years old with active COVID-19.

J is TRBJ2-7 and V is TRBV3-1 (or the pseudogene TRBV3-2); no firm D call. The germline V gene has CDR1 LGHDT and CDR2 YNNKEL (reference sequence). V was shortened by 0 bases and J by 5 bases, with 8 bases between the two germline ends. This CDR3 region has 13 residues. The CDR3 here is CASSQDSANEQYF. Written as DNA, the CDR3 is TGTGCCAGCAGCCAAGACAGTGCCAACGAGCAGTACTTC.

This chain uses TRBV7-9 with TRBJ2-1; TRBD2 aligns across 7 bases. J gave up 5 bases and V 2 bases, and 3 bases lay outside the gene matches. The V gene's germline CDR1 is SEHNR and CDR2 FQNEAQ (reference sequence). The CDR3 consists of 14 residues. In DNA, the CDR3 is TGTGCCAGCAGCTTACTGCGGGGGAACAATGAGCAGTTCTTC. It encodes CASSLLRGNNEQFF.

The V and J genes are TRBV4-3 and TRBJ1-6; D gene ambiguous. Germline V CDR1 and CDR2: LGHNA, YSLEER. The CDR3 has 17 amino acids. V gave up 2 bases and J gave up 8 bases, with 19 bases separating them. In DNA, the CDR3 is TGCGCCAGCAGCCAAACTCAAATACAGATATCAGATTCACCCCTCCACTTT. Residues: CASSQTQIQISDSPLHF.

This chain connects TRBV5-4 to TRBJ2-3; 9 bases fit TRBD1. V lost 3 bases to trimming and J lost 5 bases; unmatched junction nucleotides: 7. This CDR3 region has 15 residues. Germline V gene sequence: CDR1 SGHNT, CDR2 YYREEE (reference sequence). The CDR3 coding sequence is TGTGCCAGCAGCTGGACACAGGGGGCAGGAGATACGCAGTATTTT. Amino acids: CASSWTQGAGDTQYF.

This clone appeared a few times. V gene TRBV14 combines with J gene TRBJ1-4, with 8 bases fitting TRBD1. CDR1 and CDR2 (germline): SGHDN, FVKESK. The V and J ends lost 2 bases and 7 bases, in that order; junction bases with no gene match: 9. CDR3 length: 16 amino acids. The CDR3 loop reads CASSQPSDRASEKLFF. In nucleotides, the CDR3 is TGTGCCAGCAGCCAACCCTCGGACAGGGCCTCTGAAAAACTGTTTTTT.

The rearrangement links TRBV27 to TRBJ2-1, with TRBD2 matching 10 bases. Trimming cost V 3 bases and J 9 bases; bases outside gene matches: 11. CDR1 MNHEY and CDR2 SMNVEV come from the germline V gene (reference sequence). There are 16 residues in the CDR3. The CDR3 nucleotides are TGTGCCAGCAGTTTTATAGTCCAGCGGGGGGGCGCTGAGCAGTTCTTC. Translation: CASSFIVQRGGAEQFF.

In DNA, the CDR3 is TGTGCCAGCAGCGTATTACCCTACGGACAGGGCACTGAAGCTTTCTTT. It specifies CASSVLPYGQGTEAFF. The chain couples TRBV9 to TRBJ1-1, with 8 bases fitting TRBD1. V was clipped by 1 base and J by 4 bases; unmatched bases: 9. The CDR3 spans 16 residues. CDR1 is SGDLS and CDR2 is YYNGEE in the germline V gene.

The chain is built from TRBV4-2 and TRBJ1-6; the match to TRBD1 covers 7 bases. CDR3 size: 15 residues. The junction had 8 bases not matched to a gene; V was cut back by 3 bases and J by 9 bases. From germline, CDR1 is LGHNA and CDR2 YNFKEQ. The DNA of the CDR3 is TGTGCCAGCAGCCACCGGGACAGAGAACGTTCACCCCTCCACTTT. The encoded protein is CASSHRDRERSPLHF.

The chain has TRBV7-2 and TRBJ1-2, with a tentative D call TRBD1 (5 bases). The germline V gene has CDR1 SGHTA and CDR2 FQGNSA. V was trimmed by 3 bases and J by 8 bases, leaving 16 bases between them. The CDR3 covers 14 residues. This CDR3 reads CASSLGGRYKGYTF. The CDR3 DNA sequence: TGTGCCAGCAGCTTGGGGGGAAGGTACAAAGGCTACACCTTC.

This chain links TRBV6-2 or TRBV6-3 with TRBJ2-2, with TRBD2 identical over 14 bases. Unmatched junction bases numbered 5, after V lost 0 bases and J lost 5 bases. The CDR3 contains 18 residues. Germline V gene lookup returns CDR1 MNHEY and CDR2 SVGEGT. The CDR3 is CASSYSTSGGAVTGELFF. The CDR3 nucleotides are TGTGCCAGCAGTTACTCGACTAGCGGGGGGGCCGTTACCGGGGAGCTGTTTTTT.

The chain uses TRBV6-2 or TRBV6-3 and TRBJ1-1, with D unresolved. Trimming removed 2 bases from V and 1 base from J, with 11 bases in between. This CDR3 has 15 residues. Germline CDR1 and CDR2: MNHEY and SVGEGT. CDR3 in DNA: TGTGCCAGCAGTTACCCCCCGCCGGGGAACACTGAAGCTTTCTTT. This gives the protein CASSYPPPGNTEAFF.

The chain is built from TRBV5-4 and TRBJ1-3; 8 bases are a match to TRBD1. Germline CDR1 reads SGHNT; CDR2 reads YYREEE (reference sequence). The CDR3 runs 16 residues. V lost 5 bases, J lost 0 bases, and 7 bases stayed unmatched. The chain's CDR3 is CASSQGAPSSGNTIYF. CDR3 coding DNA: TGTGCCAGCAGTCAGGGGGCTCCGAGCTCTGGAAACACCATATATTTT.

The CDR3, as DNA: TGTGCCAGCAGCTTAAGGGTGGGGGGATTCTACGAGCAGTACTTC. Translating it yields CASSLRVGGFYEQYF. The rearrangement joins TRBV7-8 to TRBJ2-7; D perhaps matches TRBD2 (6 bases). Trimming cost V 2 bases and J 3 bases, with 14 bases left between them. Germline assignment: CDR1 SGHVS and CDR2 FQNEAQ. The CDR3 spans 15 residues.

The rearrangement uses TRBV6-6 and TRBJ1-5; D is possibly TRBD1 (6 bases). Germline assignment: CDR1 MNHNY and CDR2 SVGAGI (reference sequence). This CDR3 comprises 13 residues. V was clipped by 6 bases and J by 9 bases, with 15 bases between them. The CDR3 nucleotides read TGTGCCAGCAGACAGGACAGCCCATCGCCCCAGCATTTT. Amino acids: CASRQDSPSPQHF.

The rearrangement links TRBV7-3 to TRBJ2-5, with TRBD1 matching 9 bases. Germline loops: CDR1 SGHTA, CDR2 FQGTGA. This CDR3 is built from 13 residues. V lost 2 bases to trimming and J lost 9 bases; unmatched junction nucleotides: 4. The CDR3 reads CASSLGTGTSQYF. CDR3 sequence (DNA): TGTGCCAGCAGCTTAGGGACAGGGACGTCCCAGTACTTC. The full variable domain, rest sourced from reference TRBV7-3 and TRBJ2-5, is GAGVSQTPSNKVTEKGKYVELRCDPISGHTALYWYRQSLGQGPEFLIYFQGTGAADDSGLPNDRFFAVRPEGSVSTLKIQRTERGDSAVYLCASSLGTGTSQYFGPGTRLLVL.

The chain carries TRBV9 and TRBJ2-3, with 7 positions matching TRBD1. This CDR3 contains 16 residues. J gave up 0 bases and V 0 bases, and 4 bases lay outside the gene matches. CDR1 is SGDLS, CDR2 YYNGEE, per germline. The CDR3 loop reads CASSVEGQPSTDTQYF. The CDR3 DNA is TGTGCCAGCAGCGTAGAGGGACAGCCAAGCACAGATACGCAGTATTTT.

The chain joins TRBV19 to TRBJ1-1; D possibly corresponds to TRBD1 (6 bases). The CDR3 contains 14 residues. V lost 5 bases to trimming and J lost 4 bases, with 14 bases between them. Germline V CDR1 and CDR2: LNHDA, SQIVND (reference sequence). The CDR3 bases are TGTGCCAGTAGTTTGGGGGCGTATCGCACTGAAGCTTTCTTT. Protein product: CASSLGAYRTEAFF.

This chain joins TRBV6-2 or TRBV6-3 and TRBJ2-1; TRBD2 aligns across 16 bases. The CDR3 loop spans 17 amino acids. CDR1 and CDR2 from the germline V gene are MNHEY and SVGEGT. Trimming cost V 4 bases and J 8 bases; bases outside gene matches: 8. CDR3 DNA: TGTGCCAGCAGTTCCAACAAGGGGACTAGCGGGAGGGATGAGCAGTTCTTC. Its protein is CASSSNKGTSGRDEQFF.

This rearrangement joins TRBV27 to TRBJ2-7; D gene unclear. Trimming shortened V by 3 bases and J by 3 bases, and 9 bases separated the two germline ends. Germline CDR1 reads MNHEY; CDR2 reads SMNVEV (reference sequence). The CDR3 spans 13 residues. The CDR3 DNA reads as TGTGCCAGCAGTTTCCAGGAAAGCTACGAGCAGTACTTC. Protein product: CASSFQESYEQYF.

The V gene is TRBV24-1, the J gene TRBJ2-1, with unresolved D. V lost 5 bases and J 6 bases, leaving 7 bases between the germline ends. The CDR3 contains 12 residues. The V gene's germline CDR1 is KGHDR and CDR2 SFDVKD. CDR3 protein: CATSVSGNEQFF. CDR3 sequence (DNA): TGTGCCACCAGTGTGAGTGGCAATGAGCAGTTCTTC.

The rearrangement joins TRBV7-2 to TRBJ2-1, with D possibly TRBD1 on 6 matching bases. This CDR3 spans 14 amino acids. Trimming pared 4 bases from V and 5 bases from J, leaving 12 bases between. From germline, CDR1 is SGHTA and CDR2 FQGNSA. CDR3 sequence: CASSYRDDHNEQFF. CDR3 sequence (DNA): TGTGCCAGCAGCTACAGGGATGATCACAATGAGCAGTTCTTC.